The rows below give T cell receptor beta chains drawn from one sample of a study of cytomegalovirus exposure and HLA in healthy donors. Produced via immunoSEQ multiplex PCR; TCRdb's table is partial and in-frame only. Its clone listing holds roughly 46,000 clones. Sequencing input: PBMCs. All receptors come from a woman aged 40-49 years in good health and CMV-seronegative. Both conserved end residues are part of each CDR3. Each record gives: J gene, V gene, D gene, CDR3 DNA, CDR3 protein. D genes are given only for firm matches.

TRBJ2-2,TRBV4-2,NA,TGTGCCAGCAGCCAAGATAGAGTCACCGGGGAGCTGTTTTTT,CASSQDRVTGELFF
TRBJ1-1,TRBV7-3,TRBD1,TGTGCCAGCAGCTTAAGGGGACAGGTCGAGGGGGACCAAGCTTTCTTT,CASSLRGQVEGDQAFF
TRBJ2-7,TRBV6-6,NA,TGTGCCAGCATCGCAAGCGGCTCCTACGAGCAGTACTTC,CASIASGSYEQYF
TRBJ1-1,TRBV7-9,NA,TGTGCCAGCAGCGCCAGCACAGGGCAAGAGACTGAAGCTTTCTTT,CASSASTGQETEAFF
TRBJ2-3,TRBV28,NA,TGTGCCAGCAGTTTGGCCCGAAATACGCAGTATTTT,CASSLARNTQYF
TRBJ1-1,TRBV5-6,TRBD1,TGTGCCAGCAGGTCCTCAGGGGGCCCCACTGAAGCTTTCTTT,CASRSSGGPTEAFF
TRBJ2-2,TRBV7-7,NA,TGTGCCAGCAGCTTAGGGAGCGGAGGGAACACCGGGGAGCTGTTTTTT,CASSLGSGGNTGELFF
TRBJ2-1,TRBV11-3,TRBD1,TGTGCCAGCAGCTTCTCCGGGACAGGGTACAATGAGCAGTTCTTC,CASSFSGTGYNEQFF
TRBJ2-3,TRBV5-1,NA,TGCGCCAGCAGCTTGGCGCAGGGCGTCACAGATACGCAGTATTTT,CASSLAQGVTDTQYF
TRBJ1-1,TRBV27,NA,TGTGCCAGCAGTTTTGGAGGGGTGGGAAACACTGAAGCTTTCTTT,CASSFGGVGNTEAFF
TRBJ2-5,TRBV7-2,TRBD2,TGTGCCAGCAGCTTTGGGGGGGGAGAGACCCAGTACTTC,CASSFGGGETQYF
TRBJ1-2,TRBV27,TRBD1,TGTGCCAGCAGTTTCCGGGACAGTCCATATGGCTACACCTTC,CASSFRDSPYGYTF
TRBJ1-2,TRBV28,TRBD1,TGTGCTATACAGGGGGCCTATGGCTACACCTTC,CAIQGAYGYTF
TRBJ1-2,TRBV11-2,NA,TGTGCCAGCAGCTTAGAACCACAGGGAGATGGCTACACCTTC,CASSLEPQGDGYTF
TRBJ2-1,TRBV7-3,TRBD2,TGTGCCAGCAGCCCTTCCTGGCGGGAGTTTGTGAATGAGCAGTTCTTC,CASSPSWREFVNEQFF
TRBJ2-6,TRBV4-1,NA,TGCGCCAGCAACCAATTGTTAGTCACTGGGGCCAACGTCCTGACTTTC,CASNQLLVTGANVLTF
TRBJ1-1,TRBV5-5,NA,TGTGCCAGCAGCTCGCACATGAACACTGAAGCTTTCTTT,CASSSHMNTEAFF
TRBJ1-3,TRBV5-4,TRBD1,TGTGCCAGCGGACAGGGAGGAGTTCGGGGAAACACCATATATTTT,CASGQGGVRGNTIYF